This T cell receptor (beta chain) was sequenced during a study of Tregs in tolerant kidney transplant recipients. Notes on the study in general: Few patients were studied, so findings need validation in larger groups. Biological reproducibility was not directly addressed in this study.

Turning to this clone: Its antigen remains unidentified.

This table comes from immunoSEQ multiplex PCR, and its TCRdb copy is limited to in-frame clones, with some not included. The table includes fewer than 20,000 clones, approximately 85% detected once. The V gene lost 2 bases and the J gene lost 5 bases, with 12 bases spanning the gap. The CDR3 is made up of 13 amino acids. Germline CDR1 GTSNPN, CDR2 SVGIG (reference sequence). V and J are TRBV30 and TRBJ2-5; D is undetermined. What was sequenced was Tregs from blood. The TCR sequence derives from a human donor in good health. CDR3 in amino acids: CAWSLGTGETQYF. The CDR3 nucleotides read TGTGCCTGGAGTTTGGGCACTGGGGAGACCCAGTACTTC.